Listed here are 26 T cell receptor beta chains from one sample, sequenced in a study of identical twins. TCRdb re-derived calls from the 5' RACE reads in MiXCR, one entry per CDR3 protein. The sample lists more than 350,000 distinct CDR3 sequences, 8.5% to 10% occurring once. The sequencing sample was made of naive T cells sorted from blood. These receptors all come from a woman aged 45-65 years in good health.

This clonotype was seen only a few times. The rearrangement uses TRBV6-1 and TRBJ2-7, with D hard to call. Trimming removed 5 bases from V and 2 bases from J, with 10 bases in between. CDR1 and CDR2 (germline): MNHNS, SASEGT. This CDR3 comprises 13 residues. The CDR3, as DNA: TGTGCCAGCAGTCCGCGGACCCCCTACGAGCAGTACTTC. Protein: CASSPRTPYEQYF.

This clonotype was counted between two and nine times. The chain has TRBV7-9 and TRBJ1-5; D gene uncertain. The V gene's germline CDR1 is SEHNR and CDR2 FQNEAQ (reference sequence). Trimming removed 1 base at V and 0 bases at J, with 13 bases between. The CDR3 covers 17 residues. The CDR3 spells CASSLVTSPYSNQPQHF. As DNA, the CDR3 is TGTGCCAGCAGCTTAGTGACATCTCCGTATAGCAATCAGCCCCAGCATTTT.

In this sample, this clonotype turned up a few times. This chain connects TRBV6-2 or TRBV6-3 to TRBJ2-3, with 14 bases matching TRBD2. Losses at the gene ends were 6 bases for V and 4 bases for J; bases not matched to a gene: 3. The CDR3 totals 15 residues. CDR1 is MNHEY and CDR2 is SVGEGT in the germline V gene. CDR3 loop: CASRRLAGGADTQYF. As DNA, the CDR3 is TGTGCCAGCAGACGACTAGCGGGAGGGGCAGATACGCAGTATTTT.

This clonotype was recorded many times. The CDR3 DNA is TGTGCCAGCAGCCCACGAACAGATACGCAGTATTTT. Translated: CASSPRTDTQYF. The chain couples TRBV18 to TRBJ2-3; the D is unclear. Between the trimmed V and J ends, which lost 8 bases and 3 bases, there was a span of 9 bases. The CDR3 is 12 amino acids. CDR1 and CDR2 from the germline V gene are KGHSH and LQKENI. The full variable domain, rest sourced from reference TRBV18 and TRBJ2-3, is NAGVMQNPRHLVRRRGQEARLRCSPMKGHSHVYWYRQLPEEGLKFMVYLQKENIIDESGMPKERFSAEFPKEGPSILRIQQVVRGDSAAYFCASSPRTDTQYFGPGTRLTVL.

The chain is built from TRBV6-5 and TRBJ2-7, with D possibly TRBD2 on 5 matching bases. Trimming took off 4 bases at V and 2 bases at J, with 18 bases between the two ends. Germline V gives CDR1 MNHEY, CDR2 SVGAGI. The CDR3 is made up of 16 amino acids. CDR3 coding DNA: TGTGCCAGCAGTTCCCTCATAGCAGGAGGAACCTACGAGCAGTACTTC. It yields the protein CASSSLIAGGTYEQYF.

CDR3 nucleotides: TGCGCCAGCAGCCACGGGGGACTGAACACTGAAGCTTTCTTT. This codes for CASSHGGLNTEAFF. The J gene is TRBJ1-1, the V gene TRBV4-1; weak D call: TRBD1 (5 bases). The CDR3 length is 14 residues. V was shortened by 3 bases and J by 0 bases, with 8 bases between the two germline ends. Germline V gene data show CDR1 as MGHRA and CDR2 as YSYEKL.

This clonotype has a count of ten or more. The chain has TRBV5-1 and TRBJ2-1; 7 bases map to TRBD2. V lost 1 base, J lost 7 bases, and 5 bases stayed unmatched. This CDR3 has 14 residues. CDR1 is SGHRS and CDR2 is YFSETQ in the germline V gene. CDR3 protein: CASSLSGVWNEQFF. The CDR3 DNA is TGCGCCAGCAGCTTGAGCGGGGTTTGGAATGAGCAGTTCTTC.

The chain is built from TRBV12-3 or TRBV12-4 and TRBJ1-5; 7 positions agree with TRBD1. This CDR3 is 14 amino acids long. J lost 4 bases, V lost 7 bases, and 7 bases had no gene match. The CDR3 region is CASTMGQPNQPQHF. In nucleotides, the CDR3 is TGTGCCAGCACCATGGGACAGCCTAATCAGCCCCAGCATTTT.

This clonotype came up a few times. The rearrangement links TRBV6-5 to TRBJ1-5; TRBD1 matches at 8 bases. The CDR3 runs 15 residues. The germline gives CDR1 MNHEY, CDR2 SVGAGI. V gave up 5 bases and J gave up 6 bases; unmatched junction bases: 9. The chain's CDR3 is CASSPQGAYGQPQHF. The CDR3, as DNA: TGTGCCAGCAGTCCGCAGGGGGCGTATGGTCAGCCCCAGCATTTT.

The chain couples TRBV6-1 to TRBJ1-3; D remains unclear. CDR1 and CDR2 (germline): MNHNS, SASEGT. Trimming stripped 6 bases from V and 0 bases from J, with 9 bases between. The CDR3 has 14 amino acids. The CDR3 protein is CASRTSRSGNTIYF. The CDR3 coding sequence is TGTGCCAGCAGGACATCACGCTCTGGAAACACCATATATTTT.

This clonotype was observed at least ten times. The genes are TRBV12-3 or TRBV12-4 and TRBJ1-4; D not certain. V dropped 7 bases and J dropped 8 bases, with 14 bases sitting between them. The CDR3 is 13 residues long. The CDR3 protein is CASTWRWGEKLFF. DNA for the CDR3: TGTGCCAGCACCTGGAGGTGGGGAGAAAAACTGTTTTTT.

This clonotype was seen repeatedly, ten times or more. The rearrangement joins TRBV4-2 to TRBJ2-3; 8 bases line up with TRBD2. CDR3 length equals 18 residues. Unmatched junction bases numbered 11, after V lost 0 bases and J lost 3 bases. CDR1 is LGHNA, CDR2 YNFKEQ, per germline. CDR3 DNA: TGTGCCAGCAGCCAAGAAAGAGGAGCGGGAGACGGAACAGATACGCAGTATTTT. Translated: CASSQERGAGDGTDTQYF.

This clonotype was seen ten or more times. The genes are TRBV20-1 and TRBJ2-3; D gene unclear. Between the trimmed V and J ends, which lost 0 bases and 1 base, there was a span of 8 bases. Looked up from germline, CDR1 is DFQATT and CDR2 is SNEGSKA (reference sequence). The CDR3 totals 14 residues. The CDR3 region has the DNA TGCAGTGCTAGAGATCGTTGGGGCACAGATACGCAGTATTTT. Its translation: CSARDRWGTDTQYF.

This clonotype was counted only a few times. The CDR3 nucleotides are TGCAGTGCTAGAGACCTAGCGGGACCCAGCTCCTACAATGAGCAGTTCTTC. It is translated as CSARDLAGPSSYNEQFF. J is TRBJ2-1 and V is TRBV20-1, with 9 bases lining up with TRBD2. CDR1 is DFQATT and CDR2 is SNEGSKA in the germline V gene (reference sequence). The V gene end was trimmed by 0 bases and the J gene end by 0 bases; junction bases not matched to a gene: 6. This CDR3 region has 17 residues.

This clonotype has a handful of counts. This rearrangement joins TRBV28 to TRBJ1-1, with D unclear. CDR3 size: 11 residues. Per the germline V gene, CDR1 is MDHEN and CDR2 is SYDVKM. Trimming shortened V by 8 bases and J by 3 bases, and 7 bases separated the two germline ends. The CDR3 nucleotides are TGTGCCAGCTCTAAATACACTGAAGCTTTCTTT. Translating it yields CASSKYTEAFF. The full variable domain, rest sourced from reference TRBV28 and TRBJ1-1, is DVKVTQSSRYLVKRTGEKVFLECVQDMDHENMFWYRQDPGLGLRLIYFSYDVKMKEKGDIPEGYSVSREKKERFSLILESASTNQTSMYLCASSKYTEAFFGQGTRLTVV.

Notes on this clonotype: The germline gene is not matched at one end of the junction; a read error may be the cause. The rearrangement links TRBV25-1 to TRBJ1-1; D remains ambiguous. The CDR3 extends over 11 amino acids. Germline CDR1 reads MGHDK; CDR2 reads SYGVNS. The CDR3 sequence: CASSELTRIIF. CDR3 nucleotide sequence: TGTGCCAGCAGTGAATTAACCAGAATCATTTTT.

This sequence joins TRBV20-1 and TRBJ2-4; D gene uncertain. This CDR3 spans 11 amino acids. CDR1 DFQATT and CDR2 SNEGSKA come from the germline V gene (reference sequence). Trimming removed 7 bases at V and 3 bases at J, with 7 bases between. Here the CDR3 DNA reads TGCAGTGGAGAGGACAAAAACATTCAGTACTTC. It specifies CSGEDKNIQYF.

A few counts support this clonotype. The rearrangement joins TRBV3-1 to TRBJ2-1; 9 positions agree with TRBD2. The trim removed 5 bases at V and 8 bases at J, leaving 7 bases unmatched. The CDR3 totals 14 residues. In germline, CDR1 is LGHDT, CDR2 YNNKEL (reference sequence). The CDR3 spells CASSISGSRDEQFF. As DNA, the CDR3 is TGTGCCAGCAGCATTAGCGGGAGTCGCGATGAGCAGTTCTTC.

Turning to this clonotype: This may come from a read error, since a much larger clone is one base off. J is TRBJ1-3 and V is TRBV29-1, with D unresolved. This CDR3 has 13 amino acids. The V end was cut by 8 bases, the J end by 0 bases, with 11 bases between. CDR1 and CDR2 from the germline V gene are SQVTM and ANQGSEA. CDR3 region: CSSWSDSGNTIYF. In DNA, the CDR3 is TGCAGCTCCTGGTCAGACTCTGGAAACACCATATATTTT.

This chain links TRBV24-1 with TRBJ2-1; unclear D gene. CDR3 length: 13 residues. Germline-derived CDR1 and CDR2 are KGHDR and SFDVKD. V gave up 4 bases and J gave up 9 bases, with 12 bases separating them. The CDR3 coding sequence is TGTGCCACCAGTGACAGGACCAGCCCTGAGCAGTTCTTC. Encoded protein: CATSDRTSPEQFF.

This clonotype was observed a handful of times. The rearrangement uses TRBV29-1 and TRBJ1-1; D ambiguous. The CDR3 has 12 amino acids. CDR1 and CDR2 (germline): SQVTM, ANQGSEA. V was cut by 7 bases and J by 0 bases, with 9 bases left in between. CDR3 nucleotides: TGCAGCGCGCAGATTATGAACACTGAAGCTTTCTTT. Translated, it gives CSAQIMNTEAFF.

This clonotype has more than one count but fewer than ten. The V gene is TRBV3-1, the J gene TRBJ2-1, with 10 bases matching TRBD1. Losses at the gene ends were 3 bases for V and 3 bases for J; bases not matched to a gene: 2. This CDR3 spans 15 amino acids. Germline V CDR1 and CDR2: LGHDT, YNNKEL (reference sequence). The CDR3 DNA reads as TGTGCCAGCAGCCACGGGGACAGGGGCTACAATGAGCAGTTCTTC. Protein: CASSHGDRGYNEQFF.

There are a few counts of this clonotype. The chain carries TRBV3-1 and TRBJ2-7, with D perhaps TRBD1 or TRBD2 (5 bases each). The germline V and J ends were trimmed by 1 base and 5 bases, with 15 bases remaining between them. The CDR3 is 15 residues long. Germline lookup yields CDR1 LGHDT and CDR2 YNNKEL (reference sequence). The CDR3 reads CASSQAGTTINEQYF. CDR3 sequence (DNA): TGTGCCAGCAGCCAAGCCGGGACCACCATCAACGAGCAGTACTTC.

V usage is TRBV30 and J usage is TRBJ2-1; 13 bases are a match to TRBD2. In germline, CDR1 is GTSNPN, CDR2 SVGIG (reference sequence). Trimming at V came to 1 base and at J to 6 bases, leaving 9 bases not matched to a gene. The CDR3 loop spans 17 amino acids. CDR3 DNA sequence: TGTGCCTGGAGTGGCGGTGGACTAGCGGGAGTGGGCAATGAGCAGTTCTTC. Its protein is CAWSGGGLAGVGNEQFF.

This clonotype was detected a few times. The V and J genes are TRBV6-6 and TRBJ2-3; D is unclear. This CDR3 is 12 amino acids long. Trimming cost V 2 bases and J 4 bases, with 4 bases left between them. Germline V gene lookup returns CDR1 MNHNY and CDR2 SVGAGI (reference sequence). The CDR3 loop reads CASSYKPDTQYF. DNA for the CDR3: TGTGCCAGCAGTTACAAGCCAGATACGCAGTATTTT.

The V call is TRBV13, the J call TRBJ2-4, with 8 bases that match TRBD2. Germline V gene sequence: CDR1 PRHDT, CDR2 FYEKMQ (reference sequence). The CDR3 length is 14 residues. Trimming removed 3 bases from V and 6 bases from J; junction bases left unmatched: 4. CDR3 loop: CASSFGGGPNIQYF. CDR3 coding DNA: TGTGCCAGCAGCTTCGGCGGGGGGCCAAACATTCAGTACTTC.